The 31 T cell receptor beta chains presented below share a single source sample, sequenced in a study of shared clonotypes between healthy human individuals. The assay was immunoSEQ multiplex PCR, and TCRdb's table has in-frame clones only and misses some. The table shows about 2 million clones, with 90% to 95% occurring only once. Input material: naive CD4+ T cells sorted from blood. Subset described: CD45RA+ positively selected. These receptors all come from a man aged 18 to 30 in good health.

V usage is TRBV6-1 and J usage is TRBJ1-2, with TRBD1 matching over 9 bases. CDR3 length: 16 amino acids. V lost 4 bases and J lost 8; bases outside the gene matches: 14. In germline, CDR1 is MNHNS, CDR2 SASEGT. In DNA, the CDR3 is TGTGCCAGCAGTGTAAACCGGGACAGGGTATCTGGAGGCTACACCTTC. Residues: CASSVNRDRVSGGYTF.

The rearrangement uses TRBV10-2 and TRBJ2-7, with 10 positions matching TRBD1. V shed 6 bases and J 2 bases; nucleotides not matched to a gene: 7. This CDR3 spans 15 amino acids. In germline, CDR1 is WSHSY, CDR2 SAAADI. In DNA, the CDR3 is TGCGCCAGCAGATACGGGACAGGGGATACCTACGAGCAGTACTTC. Amino acids: CASRYGTGDTYEQYF.

The chain links TRBV10-2 to TRBJ2-7; 9 bases match TRBD1. Unmatched junction bases numbered 3, after V lost 4 bases and J lost 5 bases. The germline V gene has CDR1 WSHSY and CDR2 SAAADI. This CDR3 is 13 amino acids long. The CDR3, as DNA: TGCGCCAGCAGTGTAACAGGGGGCGACGAGCAGTACTTC. Its translation: CASSVTGGDEQYF.

Many counts were recorded for this clone. The V call is TRBV11-3, the J call TRBJ1-2, with a possible D match to TRBD1 (6 bases). V dropped 5 bases and J dropped 8 bases, with 12 bases sitting between them. This CDR3 comprises 12 residues. From germline, CDR1 is SGHNT and CDR2 YENEEA. The CDR3 sequence is CASSQFGQGYTF. The CDR3 DNA follows: TGTGCCAGCAGCCAATTTGGACAGGGCTACACCTTC.

The chain has TRBV30 and TRBJ1-2, with 8 bases aligning to TRBD1. From germline, CDR1 is GTSNPN and CDR2 SVGIG (reference sequence). This CDR3 is built from 14 residues. J gave up 8 bases and V 1 base, and 9 bases lay outside the gene matches. For the CDR3, the DNA is TGTGCCTGGAGTGGAGGACAGGGCCATTGGGGCTACACCTTC. Amino acid sequence: CAWSGGQGHWGYTF. The whole variable domain, remainder taken from reference TRBV30 and TRBJ1-2, is SQTIHQWPATLVQPVGSPLSLECTVEGTSNPNLYWYRQAAGRGLQLLFYSVGIGQISSEVPQNLSASRPQDRQFILSSKKLLLSDSGFYLCAWSGGQGHWGYTFGSGTRLTVV.

This clone has only one observation. The chain links TRBV18 to TRBJ2-7; TRBD1 aligns across 9 bases. The J segment lost 5 bases and the V segment lost 4 bases, leaving 15 bases of the junction unmatched. CDR1 is KGHSH and CDR2 is LQKENI in the germline V gene. This CDR3 region has 17 residues. CDR3 DNA: TGTGCCAGCTCACAAACATTAGGGACAGGGAGAGTCCACGAGCAGTACTTC. Protein sequence: CASSQTLGTGRVHEQYF.

V and J are TRBV28 and TRBJ1-5; D is unresolved. Germline lookup yields CDR1 MDHEN and CDR2 SYDVKM. V was shortened by 4 bases and J by 7 bases, with 17 bases between the two germline ends. The CDR3 has 15 amino acids. CDR3 sequence (DNA): TGTGCCAGCAGTTCCGGGTCTCCAGGTGACCAGCCCCAGCATTTT. Translating gives CASSSGSPGDQPQHF.

This clone has just one count. V gene TRBV10-2 combines with J gene TRBJ2-2; D gene ambiguous. The V and J ends lost 0 bases and 8 bases respectively, with 10 bases between them. The CDR3 sequence is 14 residues long. Germline CDR1 and CDR2: WSHSY and SAAADI. CDR3 DNA: TGCGCCAGCAGTGAGTCGAACCCTCCGGGGGAGCTGTTTTTT. Translating it yields CASSESNPPGELFF.

This sequence joins TRBV28 and TRBJ2-5; D is possibly TRBD2 (6 bases). This CDR3 has 14 amino acids. Germline V gene data show CDR1 as MDHEN and CDR2 as SYDVKM. V was shortened by 3 bases and J by 7 bases, with 15 bases between the two germline ends. In nucleotides, the CDR3 is TGTGCCAGCAGTTTTTTTGGCGGGGCCGGGACCCAGTACTTC. It is translated as CASSFFGGAGTQYF.

The chain employs TRBV6-5 and TRBJ2-7; possibly TRBD1 or TRBD2 for D (5 bases each). V shed 10 bases and J shed 2 bases, with 15 bases lying between them. The CDR3 is 13 amino acids. Per germline, CDR1 MNHEY and CDR2 SVGAGI. CDR3 amino acids: CATQGTYAYEQYF. CDR3 coding DNA: TGTGCCACCCAAGGGACGTACGCCTACGAGCAGTACTTC.

The chain employs TRBV2 and TRBJ2-2, with D perhaps matching TRBD1 (6 bases). Germline-derived CDR1 and CDR2 are SNHLY and FYNNEI. The CDR3 runs to 14 residues. V dropped 3 bases and J dropped 4 bases, with 9 bases sitting between them. CDR3 residues: CASSETTGTGELFF. In DNA, the CDR3 is TGTGCCAGCAGTGAGACGACAGGCACCGGGGAGCTGTTTTTT. Complete variable domain (other parts from reference TRBV2 and TRBJ2-2): EPEVTQTPSHQVTQMGQEVILRCVPISNHLYFYWYRQILGQKVEFLVSFYNNEISEKSEIFDDQFSVERPDGSNFTLKIRSTKLEDSAMYFCASSETTGTGELFFGEGSRLTVL.

The chain uses TRBV15 and TRBJ1-6; unclear D gene. CDR3 length equals 14 residues. With 3 bases removed from V and 4 bases from J, the gap between germline ends came to 7 bases. The V gene's germline CDR1 is LNHNV and CDR2 YYDKDF (reference sequence). CDR3 amino acids: CATSSREYNSPLHF. The DNA for the CDR3 is TGTGCCACCAGCAGTCGGGAGTATAATTCACCCCTCCACTTT.

The CDR3 region is CASSLRAGANTGELFF. The CDR3 DNA follows: TGCGCCAGCAGCTTGCGGGCAGGGGCGAACACCGGGGAGCTGTTTTTT. V usage is TRBV5-1 and J usage is TRBJ2-2; D may be TRBD1 (6 bases). The CDR3 totals 16 residues. V lost 1 base and J 0 bases, leaving 10 bases between the germline ends. Germline V lookup: CDR1 SGHRS, CDR2 YFSETQ.

V is TRBV13 and J is TRBJ2-1; D tentatively reads TRBD1 or TRBD2 (6 bases each). Between the trimmed V and J ends, which lost 5 bases and 8 bases, there was a span of 16 bases. Germline CDR1 is PRHDT and CDR2 is FYEKMQ (reference sequence). The CDR3 contains 14 residues. The CDR3 DNA reads as TGTGCCAGCAGCGCTGGGCAGGGGACTGATGAGCAGTTCTTC. This gives the protein CASSAGQGTDEQFF.

The V and J genes are TRBV5-1 and TRBJ1-1; TRBD1 agrees at 8 bases. In germline, CDR1 is SGHRS, CDR2 YFSETQ. The CDR3 totals 13 residues. Germline trimming cut 0 bases from V and 10 bases from J; bases unmatched to any gene: 5. CDR3: CASSLGPTGGAFF. The DNA for the CDR3 is TGCGCCAGCAGCTTGGGACCAACAGGGGGAGCTTTCTTT.

This clone was seen a few times. The rearrangement uses TRBV10-3 and TRBJ1-1, with D perhaps TRBD1 (6 bases). CDR1 and CDR2 from the germline V gene are ENHRY and SYGVKD. This CDR3 contains 14 residues. The V gene lost 6 bases and the J gene lost 1 base, with 12 bases spanning the gap. CDR3 DNA: TGTGCCATCAGGAAGGGGGGGGAGAACACTGAAGCTTTCTTT. As protein: CAIRKGGENTEAFF.

The V and J genes are TRBV9 and TRBJ1-2, with 11 positions matching TRBD1. The CDR3 is 15 amino acids. Losses at the gene ends were 3 bases for V and 8 bases for J; bases not matched to a gene: 9. CDR1 is SGDLS, CDR2 YYNGEE, per germline. DNA for the CDR3: TGTGCCAGCAGCGGAGATGGACAGGGGGCGGGCGGCTACACCTTC. Residues: CASSGDGQGAGGYTF.

The chain couples TRBV11-2 to TRBJ2-7; possible D gene TRBD2, 5 bases. The length of the CDR3 is 12 residues. Germline V lookup: CDR1 SGHAT, CDR2 FQNNGV. The germline V and J ends were trimmed by 6 bases and 4 bases, with 10 bases remaining between them. This chain's CDR3 is CASSTGVYEQYF. CDR3 in DNA: TGTGCCAGCAGTACCGGGGTGTACGAGCAGTACTTC.

The chain is built from TRBV13 and TRBJ1-2; TRBD1 matches 10 bases. V lost 5 bases and J lost 4; bases outside the gene matches: 10. The CDR3 is 16 residues long. The V gene's germline CDR1 is PRHDT and CDR2 FYEKMQ (reference sequence). In DNA form, the CDR3 reads TGTGCCAGCAGCGTAAGGAGGACAGGGGGTGTCTATGGCTACACCTTC. This codes for CASSVRRTGGVYGYTF.

As to this clone: Different DNA sequences within this sample yield the same CDR3. The chain recombines TRBV7-2 with TRBJ2-5; a possible D gene is TRBD1 (5 bases). Trimming shortened V by 3 bases and J by 1 base, and 6 bases separated the two germline ends. This CDR3 is built from 13 residues. Germline CDR1 reads SGHTA; CDR2 reads FQGNSA. Here the CDR3 DNA reads TGTGCCAGCAGCTTTCAGGGCCAAGAGACCCAGTACTTC. This translates into CASSFQGQETQYF.

V gene TRBV11-2 combines with J gene TRBJ2-2; no clear D. Per the germline V gene, CDR1 is SGHAT and CDR2 is FQNNGV. The CDR3 sequence is 11 residues long. V was cut by 7 bases and J by 7 bases, with 7 bases left in between. CDR3 amino acids: CASTNGGELFF. CDR3 bases: TGTGCCAGCACCAATGGCGGGGAGCTGTTTTTT.

This clone was seen a single time. The chain employs TRBV5-6 and TRBJ2-7, with a possible D match to TRBD2 (5 bases). The CDR3 loop spans 18 amino acids. CDR1 is SGHDT and CDR2 is YYEEEE in the germline V gene. Trimming pared 4 bases from V and 0 bases from J, leaving 23 bases between. CDR3 nucleotide sequence: TGTGCCAGCAGCCTACCAATTGAGGGCCGACTAAGCTCCTACGAGCAGTACTTC. It encodes CASSLPIEGRLSSYEQYF.

V and J are TRBV7-9 and TRBJ2-3; D gene ambiguous. Germline V lookup: CDR1 SEHNR, CDR2 FQNEAQ (reference sequence). Trimming shortened V by 11 bases and J by 2 bases, and 8 bases separated the two germline ends. The CDR3 is made up of 11 amino acids. The CDR3 DNA is TGTGCCGACGGAAACACAGATACGCAGTATTTT. It codes for CADGNTDTQYF.

This sequence joins TRBV6-1 and TRBJ1-3, with D maybe TRBD1 (6 bases). The CDR3 loop spans 14 amino acids. Germline-derived CDR1 and CDR2 are MNHNS and SASEGT. V gave up 7 bases and J gave up 4 bases, with 14 bases separating them. The CDR3 protein is CASTTDRAGNTIYF. CDR3 DNA: TGTGCCAGCACTACGGACAGAGCCGGAAACACCATATATTTT.

As concerns this clone: Other nucleotide sequences in the sample specify the same CDR3. V usage is TRBV18 and J usage is TRBJ2-7; D remains ambiguous. The CDR3 extends over 14 amino acids. The germline gives CDR1 KGHSH, CDR2 LQKENI. Trimming took 2 bases from V and 2 from J, leaving 10 bases between them. The CDR3 loop reads CASSPGRATYEQYF. The CDR3 DNA reads as TGTGCCAGCTCACCAGGTCGGGCGACCTACGAGCAGTACTTC.

This rearrangement joins TRBV28 to TRBJ1-1; D gene ambiguous. This CDR3 has 12 residues. CDR1 and CDR2 from the germline V gene are MDHEN and SYDVKM. The CDR3 region is CGSSRRNTEAFF. The DNA for the CDR3 is TGTGGTTCTTCGCGCCGGAACACTGAAGCTTTCTTT.

The J gene is TRBJ2-3, the V gene TRBV28; D call uncertain. Trimming shortened V by 4 bases and J by 2 bases, and 7 bases separated the two germline ends. Germline CDR1 and CDR2: MDHEN and SYDVKM. The CDR3 runs to 13 residues. The CDR3 reads CASSSPPTDTQYF. CDR3 bases: TGTGCCAGCAGTTCCCCCCCCACAGATACGCAGTATTTT.

The CDR3 here is CASSSAGGHEQYF. CDR3 nucleotide sequence: TGCGCCAGCAGCTCAGCGGGGGGGCACGAGCAGTACTTC. The rearrangement joins TRBV4-1 to TRBJ2-7, with 10 bases that match TRBD2. Germline assignment: CDR1 MGHRA and CDR2 YSYEKL. The CDR3 runs to 13 residues. V was clipped by 5 bases and J by 5 bases; unmatched bases: 3.

The chain combines TRBV9 with TRBJ2-3; no clear D. This CDR3 has 16 amino acids. CDR1 and CDR2 (germline): SGDLS, YYNGEE. Trimming stripped 0 bases from V and 2 bases from J, with 13 bases between. The CDR3 nucleotides read TGTGCCAGCAGCGTAGCTCGCCAGCTTAACACAGATACGCAGTATTTT. Protein: CASSVARQLNTDTQYF.

The chain recombines TRBV11-2 with TRBJ2-5; maybe TRBD2 (6 bases). The ends were cut back, 5 bases at V and 3 bases at J, with 22 bases in the middle. The CDR3 length is 17 residues. The germline CDR1 and CDR2 sequences are SGHAT and FQNNGV. CDR3 sequence (DNA): TGTGCCAGCAGCAGGGGCACGAGACGGGGGTTCGAAGAGACCCAGTACTTC. This encodes CASSRGTRRGFEETQYF.

Only one count was recorded for this clone. The DNA of the CDR3 is TGCGCCAGCAGCCAGGGGGCGACTGTGCGGGGATTTACTAGCACAGATACGCAGTATTTT. This encodes CASSQGATVRGFTSTDTQYF. The V and J genes are TRBV4-1 and TRBJ2-3; perhaps D is TRBD1 or TRBD2 (6 bases each). V was shortened by 3 bases and J by 0 bases, with 25 bases between the two germline ends. Germline V gene sequence: CDR1 MGHRA, CDR2 YSYEKL. The CDR3 has 20 residues.